These 18 T cell receptor beta chains came from one sample sequenced in a study of graft-versus-host responses after intestinal transplantation. TCRdb's table, derived via immunoSEQ multiplex PCR, lists solely in-frame clones and lacks some. The sample yields fewer than 95,000 clones, roughly 91% seen once. For these TCRs, the target antigens are not known. This specimen consisted of unstimulated CD8+ T cells sorted from spleen or lymph node cells, obtained before intestinal transplant. Receptors were obtained from a human donor who received an intestinal transplant.

The chain recombines TRBV5-8 with TRBJ2-5; the match to TRBD1 covers 8 bases. Germline V gene sequence: CDR1 SGHTS, CDR2 YDEGEE. The CDR3 spans 17 residues. V shed 3 bases and J 2 bases; nucleotides not matched to a gene: 12. The CDR3 sequence is CASSSLVVGTGQETQYF. The CDR3 nucleotides read TGTGCCAGCAGCTCATTGGTAGTCGGGACAGGACAAGAGACCCAGTACTTC.

V gene TRBV30 combines with J gene TRBJ2-2; 10 bases map to TRBD1. CDR3 size: 14 residues. V gave up 4 bases and J gave up 4 bases; unmatched junction bases: 3. Germline V lookup: CDR1 GTSNPN, CDR2 SVGIG (reference sequence). The CDR3 DNA reads as TGTGCCTGGATGGGGGACAGGGGCACCGGGGAGCTGTTTTTT. Translated, it gives CAWMGDRGTGELFF.

The chain combines TRBV7-9 with TRBJ2-7; TRBD2 agrees at 10 bases. Per germline, CDR1 SEHNR and CDR2 FQNEAQ (reference sequence). The J segment lost 2 bases and the V segment lost 3 bases, leaving 4 bases of the junction unmatched. The CDR3 extends over 15 amino acids. CDR3 protein: CASSFSGGRTYEQYF. DNA of the CDR3: TGTGCCAGCAGCTTTAGCGGGGGGCGAACCTACGAGCAGTACTTC.

V is TRBV9 and J is TRBJ2-3; D remains ambiguous. The CDR3 totals 17 residues. With 4 bases removed from V and 0 bases from J, the gap between germline ends came to 18 bases. Germline CDR1 reads SGDLS; CDR2 reads YYNGEE. CDR3 DNA sequence: TGTGCCAGCAGCATCCCCCGGGTGAATACTAGCACAGATACGCAGTATTTT. It encodes CASSIPRVNTSTDTQYF.

The chain couples TRBV6-5 to TRBJ2-7, with TRBD1 matching 8 bases. V was pared by 0 bases and J by 4 bases, with 8 bases of the junction left unmatched. Germline V gene lookup returns CDR1 MNHEY and CDR2 SVGAGI. The CDR3 totals 16 residues. The CDR3 loop is CASSYSIQGAEYEQYF. The DNA for the CDR3 is TGTGCCAGCAGTTACTCGATTCAGGGGGCGGAATACGAGCAGTACTTC.

In this sample, this clone turned up once. The chain carries TRBV6-5 and TRBJ2-1, with 8 bases fitting TRBD2. CDR1 and CDR2 (germline): MNHEY, SVGAGI. The CDR3 extends over 15 amino acids. J was trimmed by 4 bases and V by 6 bases; bases with no gene match: 8. This chain's CDR3 is CASSLQGTRYNEQFF. The CDR3 nucleotides are TGTGCCAGCAGCCTTCAAGGGACTAGGTACAATGAGCAGTTCTTC.

The CDR3 sequence: CASSLLSSDVNYGYTF. The CDR3 region has the DNA TGTGCCAGCAGCTTATTAAGCTCTGATGTTAACTATGGCTACACCTTC. This chain uses TRBV13 with TRBJ1-2, with D hard to call. Trimming removed 2 bases at V and 1 base at J, with 14 bases between. Germline CDR1 PRHDT, CDR2 FYEKMQ (reference sequence). The CDR3 has 16 amino acids.

The chain carries TRBV7-9 and TRBJ1-1; D might be TRBD1 (5 bases). Germline CDR1 is SEHNR and CDR2 is FQNEAQ (reference sequence). The germline V and J ends were trimmed by 9 bases and 7 bases, with 15 bases remaining between them. This CDR3 comprises 12 residues. The CDR3 DNA reads as TGTGCCAGTGGGGAGGGGATTGGTGAAGCTTTCTTT. Its protein is CASGEGIGEAFF.

This CDR3 is CASSVESGGAAYEQFF. In DNA, the CDR3 is TGTGCCAGCAGCGTAGAGAGCGGGGGGGCTGCCTATGAGCAGTTCTTC. The gene calls are TRBV9 and TRBJ2-1; 10 nucleotides agree with TRBD2. The CDR3 runs to 16 residues. In germline, CDR1 is SGDLS, CDR2 YYNGEE. V shed 0 bases, J shed 8 bases, and the junction held 8 bases outside the gene matches.

In DNA form, the CDR3 reads TGTGCCAGCATCGGCGGGGGGCTAAGCTCCTACAATGAGCAGTTCTTC. Protein product: CASIGGGLSSYNEQFF. The chain employs TRBV2 and TRBJ2-1; 8 bases line up with TRBD2. Germline CDR1 SNHLY, CDR2 FYNNEI. The CDR3 sequence is 16 residues long. V lost 7 bases, J lost 0 bases, and 8 bases stayed unmatched.

This clone has just one count. V is TRBV13 and J is TRBJ2-1, with TRBD2 matching over 15 bases. The CDR3 loop spans 18 amino acids. The germline V gene encodes CDR1 PRHDT and CDR2 FYEKMQ (reference sequence). With V trimmed by 8 bases and J by 5 bases, 13 bases remained unmatched. The CDR3 reads CASQDRGTSGGTDNEQFF. In DNA, the CDR3 is TGTGCCAGCCAAGACAGGGGGACTAGCGGGGGGACCGACAATGAGCAGTTCTTC.

V usage is TRBV11-2 and J usage is TRBJ2-1, with a weak D call TRBD1 (5 bases). This CDR3 region has 13 residues. Germline CDR1 is SGHAT and CDR2 is FQNNGV. Trimming removed 0 bases at V and 12 bases at J, with 12 bases between. The CDR3 nucleotides are TGTGCCAGCAGCTTAGATTCTTGGCAGGGGCAGTTCTTC. Residues: CASSLDSWQGQFF.

This chain joins TRBV11-2 and TRBJ2-5; D is unclear. The CDR3 sequence is 15 residues long. Per the germline V gene, CDR1 is SGHAT and CDR2 is FQNNGV. V was shortened by 2 bases and J by 1 base, with 11 bases between the two germline ends. CDR3 bases: TGTGCCAGCAGCTTAAACACACACGCCCAAGAGACCCAGTACTTC. Protein product: CASSLNTHAQETQYF.

The V and J genes are TRBV9 and TRBJ1-4; TRBD1 agrees at 10 bases. The length of the CDR3 is 11 residues. Unmatched junction bases numbered 3, after V lost 7 bases and J lost 12 bases. Germline V gene lookup returns CDR1 SGDLS and CDR2 YYNGEE. The DNA of the CDR3 is TGTGCCAGCGGGACAGGGGTGGAACTGTTTTTT. It translates to CASGTGVELFF.

This rearrangement joins TRBV7-2 to TRBJ1-2; TRBD1 matches 11 bases. Germline V gene sequence: CDR1 SGHTA, CDR2 FQGNSA. V lost 4 bases and J lost 3; bases outside the gene matches: 13. The CDR3 is made up of 18 amino acids. Here the CDR3 DNA reads TGTGCCAGCAGCTCCCCCGGGACAGGGGGGATCCTACACTATGGCTACACCTTC. This gives the protein CASSSPGTGGILHYGYTF.

The chain uses TRBV5-8 and TRBJ2-7; tentative D call: TRBD1 (6 bases). The germline CDR1 and CDR2 sequences are SGHTS and YDEGEE. The V end was cut by 4 bases, the J end by 2 bases, with 10 bases between. The CDR3 loop spans 13 amino acids. CDR3 sequence: CASSDRTAYEQYF. The CDR3 DNA reads as TGTGCCAGCAGCGACCGGACAGCCTACGAGCAGTACTTC. The full variable domain, rest sourced from reference TRBV5-8 and TRBJ2-7, is EAGVTQSPTHLIKTRGQQATLRCSPISGHTSVYWYQQALGLGLQFLLWYDEGEERNRGNFPPRFSGRQFPNYSSELNVNALELEDSALYLCASSDRTAYEQYFGPGTRLTVT.

The chain carries TRBV6-5 and TRBJ2-7; D unclear. Trimming shortened V by 8 bases and J by 5 bases, and 10 bases separated the two germline ends. This CDR3 is 11 amino acids long. CDR1 and CDR2 from the germline V gene are MNHEY and SVGAGI. The CDR3 bases are TGTGCCAGCGCGGTTGGCGACGAGCAGTACTTC. It specifies CASAVGDEQYF.

The CDR3 sequence: CASSLSVPTIDNEQFF. The CDR3 nucleotides are TGTGCCAGCAGCTTATCAGTTCCTACTATCGACAATGAGCAGTTCTTC. The chain uses TRBV7-2 and TRBJ2-1, with unresolved D. From germline, CDR1 is SGHTA and CDR2 FQGNSA. V was pared by 2 bases and J by 5 bases, with 16 bases between. The CDR3 has 16 amino acids.